The present TCR beta chain was sequenced within a study of T cell repertoires in cytomegalovirus infection. Each CDR3 protein gets one entry after TCRdb re-called the reads with MiXCR. The top ten hold 55% to 60% of the sample, which has around 230,000 distinct CDR3 sequences, 38% seen once. A note on this clonotype: What it recognizes is unknown.

This clonotype was sampled from a human donor in good health (CMV status not recorded). Some clones in this sample may be carry-over from other donors' samples. Specimen: CD8+ T cells from cultured PBMCs, collected from culture after CMV antigen stimulation.

CDR3 residues: CASSSEGGTGELFF. CDR3 sequence (DNA): TGTGCCAGCAGCTCCGAGGGCGGCACCGGGGAGCTGTTTTTT. V gene TRBV7-6 combines with J gene TRBJ2-2; D may be TRBD2 (5 bases). Germline values: CDR1 SGHVS, CDR2 FNYEAQ. Trimming removed 4 bases at V and 4 bases at J, with 10 bases between. This CDR3 spans 14 amino acids.